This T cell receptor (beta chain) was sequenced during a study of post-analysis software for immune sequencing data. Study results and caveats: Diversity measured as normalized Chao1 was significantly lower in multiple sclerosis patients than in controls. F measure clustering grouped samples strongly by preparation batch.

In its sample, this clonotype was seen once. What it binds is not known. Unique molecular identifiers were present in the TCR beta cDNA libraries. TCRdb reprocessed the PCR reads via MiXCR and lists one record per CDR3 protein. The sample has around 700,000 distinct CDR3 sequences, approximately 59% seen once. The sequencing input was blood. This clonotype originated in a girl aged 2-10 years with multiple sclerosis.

CDR3: CASSVGVGEDNEQFF. CDR3 sequence (DNA): TGTGCCAGCAGTGTGGGAGTGGGGGAAGACAATGAGCAGTTCTTC. The V gene is TRBV6-1, the J gene TRBJ2-1; either TRBD1 or TRBD2 may fit D (5 bases each). Looked up from germline, CDR1 is MNHNS and CDR2 is SASEGT. This CDR3 comprises 15 residues. The V and J ends lost 4 bases and 5 bases respectively, with 15 bases between them.